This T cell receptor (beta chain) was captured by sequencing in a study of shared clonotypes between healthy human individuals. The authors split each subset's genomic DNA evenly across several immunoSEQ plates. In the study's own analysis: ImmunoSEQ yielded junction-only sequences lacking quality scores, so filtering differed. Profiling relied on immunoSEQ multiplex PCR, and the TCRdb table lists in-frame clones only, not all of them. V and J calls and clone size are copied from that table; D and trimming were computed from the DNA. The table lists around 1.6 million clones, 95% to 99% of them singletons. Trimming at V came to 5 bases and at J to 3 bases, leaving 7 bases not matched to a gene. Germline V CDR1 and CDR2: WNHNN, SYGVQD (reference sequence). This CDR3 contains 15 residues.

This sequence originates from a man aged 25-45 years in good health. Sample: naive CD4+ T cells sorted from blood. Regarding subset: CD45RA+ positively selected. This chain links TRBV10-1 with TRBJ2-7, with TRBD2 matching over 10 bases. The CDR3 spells CASSRRLAGLYEQYF. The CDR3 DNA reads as TGCGCCAGCAGTAGGCGACTAGCGGGCCTCTACGAGCAGTACTTC.